The entry below gives a single T cell receptor beta chain sequence along with its context. Its antigen is unidentified. The length of the CDR3 is 16 residues. Per germline, CDR1 PRHDT and CDR2 FYEKMQ (reference sequence). V lost 5 bases to trimming and J lost 10 bases; unmatched junction nucleotides: 13. In nominal health when sampled, donors likely had unrecorded immune exposures nonetheless. In the PCR, 60 Vbeta and 13 Jbeta primers were used. The data were produced by immunoSEQ multiplex PCR, yet TCRdb's version contains in-frame clones alone and is incomplete. The sample yields about 170,000 clones, of which the top ten take up about 0.8%. The sample belongs to a study of cytomegalovirus exposure and HLA in healthy donors. Study-wide results and caveats: Earlier results showed most TCR beta V segments being productive about 90% or about 30% of the time.

The gene calls are TRBV13 and TRBJ2-1; 11 nucleotides agree with TRBD1. The sequenced sample was PBMCs. This clonotype was sampled from a woman aged 18-29 years in good health and CMV-seropositive. The CDR3 here is CASSPPGQGVSGEQFF. The CDR3 DNA follows: TGTGCCAGCAGCCCTCCGGGACAGGGGGTTAGCGGCGAGCAGTTCTTC.